A selection of T cell receptor beta chains follows, all from one sample in a study of T cell responses to AZD1222 COVID-19 vaccine. The protocol was immunoSEQ multiplex PCR, while the TCRdb copy is restricted to in-frame clones and leaves out a portion. The sample has 150,000 to 200,000 clones; under 95% are singletons. The sequencing here drew on peripheral blood, taken 28 days after the second AZD1222 dose. These receptors were obtained from an adult who received the AZD1222 COVID-19 vaccine. The CDR3 runs from the conserved cysteine through the conserved F or W. Each record gives: clone size, D gene, V gene, J gene, CDR3 DNA, CDR3 protein. A D gene is named only where the DNA matches it firmly. The size of a clone is reported for some rows only, either as once, few or many, or as a class for expanded clones.

clone size: -
D gene: -
V gene: TRBV9
J gene: TRBJ1-1
CDR3 DNA: TGTGCCAGCAGCTTCGGGACGCCAAACACTGAAGCTTTCTTT
CDR3 protein: CASSFGTPNTEAFF

clone size: once
D gene: -
V gene: TRBV13
J gene: TRBJ1-3
CDR3 DNA: TGTGCCACCTGGACAGCTGGAAACACCATATATTTT
CDR3 protein: CATWTAGNTIYF

clone size: -
D gene: TRBD1
V gene: TRBV10-2
J gene: TRBJ2-7
CDR3 DNA: TGCGCCAGCAGTGGGGGGACAGGGGAATACGAGCAGTACTTC
CDR3 protein: CASSGGTGEYEQYF

clone size: -
D gene: -
V gene: TRBV7-9
J gene: TRBJ2-7
CDR3 DNA: TGTGCCAGCAGCCCGACAACATCCTACGAGCAGTACTTC
CDR3 protein: CASSPTTSYEQYF

clone size: -
D gene: -
V gene: TRBV3-1/TRBV3-2
J gene: TRBJ1-2
CDR3 DNA: TGTGCCAGCAGCCAAGGGCAGAGTTATGGCTACACCTTC
CDR3 protein: CASSQGQSYGYTF

clone size: -
D gene: TRBD1
V gene: TRBV7-2
J gene: TRBJ2-7
CDR3 DNA: TGTGCCAGCAGCCCAACAGGGGTGGAGCAGTACTTC
CDR3 protein: CASSPTGVEQYF

clone size: -
D gene: -
V gene: TRBV18
J gene: TRBJ2-3
CDR3 DNA: TGTGCCAGCTCACCATGGGTGGGGGCAGATACGCAGTATTTT
CDR3 protein: CASSPWVGADTQYF

clone size: -
D gene: TRBD1
V gene: TRBV9
J gene: TRBJ2-1
CDR3 DNA: TGTGCCAGCAGCCTCCGGGACAGGGAGTACAATGAGCAGTTCTTC
CDR3 protein: CASSLRDREYNEQFF

clone size: -
D gene: -
V gene: TRBV18
J gene: TRBJ1-5
CDR3 DNA: TGTGCCAGCTCACCACCAGGGACTAGGAATCAGCCCCAGCATTTT
CDR3 protein: CASSPPGTRNQPQHF

clone size: -
D gene: -
V gene: TRBV6-5
J gene: TRBJ2-3
CDR3 DNA: TGTGCCAGCCAACCTCGGGGAGTTCGTTCAGATACGCAGTATTTT
CDR3 protein: CASQPRGVRSDTQYF

clone size: -
D gene: -
V gene: TRBV4-1
J gene: TRBJ1-1
CDR3 DNA: TGCGCCAGCAGCCAACCTAAACGGGGGGGCTCCCTGAACACTGAAGCTTTCTTT
CDR3 protein: CASSQPKRGGSLNTEAFF

clone size: -
D gene: TRBD1
V gene: TRBV5-8
J gene: TRBJ1-2
CDR3 DNA: TGTGCCAGCAGCTTGACGACAGGGGTCAACTATGGCTACACCTTC
CDR3 protein: CASSLTTGVNYGYTF

clone size: -
D gene: TRBD2
V gene: TRBV15
J gene: TRBJ2-3
CDR3 DNA: TGTGCCACCAGCCGGTACGCTAGCGGGACAACAGATACGCAGTATTTT
CDR3 protein: CATSRYASGTTDTQYF

clone size: -
D gene: -
V gene: TRBV7-9
J gene: TRBJ1-2
CDR3 DNA: TGTGCCAGCAGCCCGACCTTGGTTTTGAGCTATGGCTACACCTTC
CDR3 protein: CASSPTLVLSYGYTF

clone size: -
D gene: TRBD2
V gene: TRBV29-1
J gene: TRBJ2-7
CDR3 DNA: TGCAGCGCCTCTCTCGCGGGAGGGACGACGGACTTC
CDR3 protein: CSASLAGGTTDF

clone size: once
D gene: TRBD1
V gene: TRBV5-1
J gene: TRBJ2-7
CDR3 DNA: TGCGCCAGCAGCTCCCGGGACAGGGGGCTCCCGGCTGGCGAGCAGTACTTC
CDR3 protein: CASSSRDRGLPAGEQYF

clone size: -
D gene: -
V gene: TRBV7-9
J gene: TRBJ1-1
CDR3 DNA: TGTGCCAGCAGCTTAACGGGAAACACTGAAGCTTTCTTT
CDR3 protein: CASSLTGNTEAFF

clone size: -
D gene: TRBD1
V gene: TRBV10-3
J gene: TRBJ1-2
CDR3 DNA: TGTGCCGCCACGGGGGGGGACCAGACAGGGTTAATCTATGGCTACACCTTC
CDR3 protein: CAATGGDQTGLIYGYTF

clone size: -
D gene: -
V gene: TRBV6-2/TRBV6-3
J gene: TRBJ2-7
CDR3 DNA: TGTGCCAGCAGTCCCGGGACTCAACCCAACGAGCAGTACTTC
CDR3 protein: CASSPGTQPNEQYF

clone size: -
D gene: TRBD1
V gene: TRBV2
J gene: TRBJ2-3
CDR3 DNA: TGTGCCAGCAGTGCGGGACAGAACACAGATACGCAGTATTTT
CDR3 protein: CASSAGQNTDTQYF

clone size: -
D gene: -
V gene: TRBV29-1
J gene: TRBJ2-7
CDR3 DNA: TGCAGCGTTGTTTATCCCCGGGACGAGCAGTACTTC
CDR3 protein: CSVVYPRDEQYF

clone size: -
D gene: -
V gene: TRBV27
J gene: TRBJ1-2
CDR3 DNA: TGTGCCAGCAGTTTAATGCCCGGGGTAACCTATGGCTACACCTTC
CDR3 protein: CASSLMPGVTYGYTF

clone size: -
D gene: -
V gene: TRBV19
J gene: TRBJ1-5
CDR3 DNA: TGTGCCAGTAGTGTCCAGAGGAATCAGCCCCAGCATTTT
CDR3 protein: CASSVQRNQPQHF

clone size: -
D gene: -
V gene: TRBV10-3
J gene: TRBJ1-2
CDR3 DNA: TGTGCCATCAGTGAGGTGGGGACACCTAACTATGGCTACACCTTC
CDR3 protein: CAISEVGTPNYGYTF

clone size: -
D gene: TRBD1
V gene: TRBV19
J gene: TRBJ2-3
CDR3 DNA: TGTGCCAGTACCGCCGACAGGGGCGCAGGAGATACGCAGTATTTT
CDR3 protein: CASTADRGAGDTQYF

clone size: -
D gene: -
V gene: TRBV6-5
J gene: TRBJ1-2
CDR3 DNA: TGTGCCAGCAGGCAGGACTTGGCCTACACCTTC
CDR3 protein: CASRQDLAYTF

clone size: -
D gene: -
V gene: TRBV27
J gene: TRBJ1-1
CDR3 DNA: TGTGCCAGCAGTCCGGGGGCCTACACTGAAGCTTTCTTT
CDR3 protein: CASSPGAYTEAFF

clone size: -
D gene: TRBD1
V gene: TRBV7-9
J gene: TRBJ1-5
CDR3 DNA: TGTGCCAGCAGCTTAGGGACAGGGGATATCCAGCCCCAGCATTTT
CDR3 protein: CASSLGTGDIQPQHF

clone size: -
D gene: -
V gene: TRBV6-2/TRBV6-3
J gene: TRBJ2-2
CDR3 DNA: TGTGCCAGCAGCCCCCGTCGAGTTAACACCGGGGAGCTGTTTTTT
CDR3 protein: CASSPRRVNTGELFF

clone size: -
D gene: -
V gene: TRBV27
J gene: TRBJ1-2
CDR3 DNA: TGTGCCAGCAGAAAGGGGGGCGTCTATGGCTACACCTTC
CDR3 protein: CASRKGGVYGYTF

clone size: few
D gene: -
V gene: TRBV6-2/TRBV6-3
J gene: TRBJ2-7
CDR3 DNA: TGTGCCAGCAGCGCCCCGACAGGTAATCTTTACGAGCAGTACTTC
CDR3 protein: CASSAPTGNLYEQYF

clone size: once
D gene: TRBD2
V gene: TRBV6-5
J gene: TRBJ2-3
CDR3 DNA: TGTGCCAGCGGGCTAGCGGGAGAGGGCACAGATACGCAGTATTTT
CDR3 protein: CASGLAGEGTDTQYF

clone size: -
D gene: -
V gene: TRBV15
J gene: TRBJ2-3
CDR3 DNA: TGTGCCACCAGCAGAGAACAGGGTACGGGTTCTAGCACAGATACGCAGTATTTT
CDR3 protein: CATSREQGTGSSTDTQYF

clone size: -
D gene: -
V gene: TRBV29-1
J gene: TRBJ1-1
CDR3 DNA: TGCAGCGTTGGTCCCGGCGCTCGAATTGGTGCTTTCTTT
CDR3 protein: CSVGPGARIGAFF

clone size: once
D gene: TRBD1
V gene: TRBV28
J gene: TRBJ1-1
CDR3 DNA: TGTGCCAGCAGCCTTTCGCGCCGACAGGGGATGAGCGCTTTCTTT
CDR3 protein: CASSLSRRQGMSAFF

clone size: -
D gene: -
V gene: TRBV6-5
J gene: TRBJ2-1
CDR3 DNA: TGTGCCAGCAGTTACTCCGATAGCTCCTACAATGAGCAGTTCTTC
CDR3 protein: CASSYSDSSYNEQFF

clone size: -
D gene: -
V gene: TRBV10-3
J gene: TRBJ2-7
CDR3 DNA: TGTGCCATCAGCGGTACCTACGAGCAGTACTTC
CDR3 protein: CAISGTYEQYF

clone size: -
D gene: -
V gene: TRBV27
J gene: TRBJ2-3
CDR3 DNA: TGTGCCAGCGCTCATGGGCGGGCAGATACGCAGTATTTT
CDR3 protein: CASAHGRADTQYF

clone size: -
D gene: -
V gene: TRBV30
J gene: TRBJ1-2
CDR3 DNA: TGTGCCTACCGCGCACTGCCGCCCGGGGGCTACACCTTC
CDR3 protein: CAYRALPPGGYTF

clone size: -
D gene: -
V gene: TRBV18
J gene: TRBJ1-3
CDR3 DNA: TGTGCCAGCTCACTAACCCCCACAGGGCCCAGCTCTGGAAACACCATATATTTT
CDR3 protein: CASSLTPTGPSSGNTIYF

clone size: -
D gene: -
V gene: TRBV30
J gene: TRBJ1-6
CDR3 DNA: TGTGCCTGGAGTGTATCCCAGGGCGTTAATTCACCCCTCCACTTT
CDR3 protein: CAWSVSQGVNSPLHF

clone size: -
D gene: TRBD1
V gene: TRBV10-1
J gene: TRBJ1-2
CDR3 DNA: TGCGCCAGCAGTCTGGACAGGATGGATGGCTACACCTTC
CDR3 protein: CASSLDRMDGYTF

clone size: -
D gene: TRBD1
V gene: TRBV3-1/TRBV3-2
J gene: TRBJ1-6
CDR3 DNA: TGTGCCAGCAGCCATAGACAGGGTGTAAATTCACCCCTCCACTTT
CDR3 protein: CASSHRQGVNSPLHF

clone size: -
D gene: TRBD2
V gene: TRBV7-9
J gene: TRBJ2-1
CDR3 DNA: TGTGCCAGCACTAGCGGCAATGAGCAGTTCTTC
CDR3 protein: CASTSGNEQFF